The sequence of this TCR beta chain was determined in a study of T-cell reconstitution after alpha-beta-depleted transplantation in children. Study conclusions and caveats: When one year had passed after transplant, most T-cell counts and diversity came from newly produced T cells. Some patients' high day-60 TCRbeta diversity was attributed to recipient cells surviving conditioning. Several hundred graft clones that had expanded were reportedly the source of alpha-beta T cells about two months after transplant.

The V and J ends lost 4 bases and 3 bases respectively, with 13 bases between them. Germline V gene sequence: CDR1 SQVTM, CDR2 ANQGSEA. CDR3 length equals 13 residues. Unique molecular identifiers were used to barcode this TCRbeta library. TCRdb itself ran the PCR reads through MiXCR, one entry per CDR3 protein. The sample lists 200,000 to 250,000 distinct CDR3 sequences, approximately 11% occurring once. This clonotype was seen many times. Its antigen is unidentified. This TCR derives from a child in the first two years of life with acute myeloid leukemia, due to receive a stem cell transplant. Material: PBMCs, obtained before TCRalphabeta/CD19-depleted stem cell transplant. The chain carries TRBV29-1 and TRBJ2-7; the D gene is possibly TRBD2 (7 bases). CDR3 loop: CSVGSGGHYEQYF. CDR3 coding DNA: TGCAGCGTTGGGTCGGGGGGCCACTACGAGCAGTACTTC.